This T cell receptor (beta chain) was sequenced during a study of T-cell reconstitution after alpha-beta-depleted transplantation in children. This CDR3 is 14 amino acids long. The trim removed 6 bases at V and 6 bases at J, leaving 8 bases unmatched. Germline assignment: CDR1 SEHNR and CDR2 FQNEAQ (reference sequence). This clonotype occurred many times. Unique molecular identifiers were incorporated during preparation of the TCRbeta library. In TCRdb, the PCR reads were re-called with MiXCR into one record per CDR3 protein. This table holds about 110,000 distinct CDR3 sequences, around 10% found once.

The sequences come from PBMCs from the stem cell graft donor, collected from the stem cell graft. The rearrangement uses TRBV7-9 and TRBJ2-7; TRBD1 matches at 10 bases. The receptor was isolated from a human donor who donated a stem cell graft to a child with acute lymphoblastic leukemia. The CDR3 DNA reads TGTGCCAGCAGTGGGACAGGGGCGTTGGGCGAGCAGTACTTC. Translation gives CASSGTGALGEQYF.